The 23 T cell receptor beta chains listed next were all sequenced from one sample in a study of blood T cell repertoires in COVID-19. Here immunoSEQ multiplex PCR was the method, and the copy in TCRdb shows in-frame clones only, minus some. The sample records tens of thousands of clones, about 80% being singletons. What was sequenced was peripheral blood. The receptors were gathered from a human donor in a cohort sampled during active COVID-19.

This clone was detected once. This sequence joins TRBV5-5 and TRBJ2-3; D gene ambiguous. The CDR3 spans 14 residues. CDR1 is SGHKS, CDR2 YYEKEE, per germline (reference sequence). V was pared by 2 bases and J by 0 bases, with 7 bases between. The CDR3 reads CASSFSSSTDTQYF. As DNA, the CDR3 is TGTGCCAGCAGCTTTAGCTCTAGCACAGATACGCAGTATTTT.

The table lists this clone with a count of one. DNA for the CDR3: TGCAGCGTCGTTATAGCGGGGGTTAGCCTTTACGTCCTTTCAGATACGCAGTATTTT. Residues: CSVVIAGVSLYVLSDTQYF. The rearrangement links TRBV29-1 to TRBJ2-3; 9 bases match TRBD2. The CDR3 covers 19 residues. V shed 6 bases, J shed 4 bases, and the junction held 23 bases outside the gene matches. Germline CDR1 SQVTM, CDR2 ANQGSEA.

The gene calls are TRBV5-6 and TRBJ2-5, with D possibly matching TRBD2 (7 bases). Germline CDR1 and CDR2: SGHDT and YYEEEE. Between the trimmed V and J ends, which lost 6 bases and 5 bases, there was a span of 17 bases. This CDR3 spans 14 amino acids. CDR3 nucleotide sequence: TGTGCCAGCACCTATGTGCGGGGGCGGGAGACCCAGTACTTC. This codes for CASTYVRGRETQYF.

The V gene is TRBV7-3, the J gene TRBJ1-1, with 11 bases matching TRBD1. With V trimmed by 5 bases and J by 1 base, 24 bases remained unmatched. This CDR3 has 22 residues. Germline V lookup: CDR1 SGHTA, CDR2 FQGTGA. The chain's CDR3 is CASSPRPDRGRRLAQWNTEAFF. The CDR3 nucleotides read TGTGCCAGCAGCCCCCGGCCGGACAGGGGGCGAAGGCTTGCCCAGTGGAACACTGAAGCTTTCTTT.

This clone was counted between two and nine times. The rearrangement joins TRBV11-1 to TRBJ1-3; 7 bases match TRBD1. With V trimmed by 3 bases and J by 4 bases, 9 bases remained unmatched. CDR1 and CDR2 (germline): SGHAT, FQDESV (reference sequence). This CDR3 contains 16 residues. The CDR3, as DNA: TGTGCCAGCAGCTTCCGACAGGGAGTACGAGGAAACACCATATATTTT. It codes for CASSFRQGVRGNTIYF.

This clone was seen more than once but under ten times. The chain recombines TRBV28 with TRBJ1-5; 9 nucleotides agree with TRBD1. V lost 3 bases to trimming and J lost 4 bases; unmatched junction nucleotides: 7. CDR3 size: 16 residues. Germline CDR1 MDHEN, CDR2 SYDVKM. CDR3 loop: CASSLMGQGANQPQHF. For the CDR3, the DNA is TGTGCCAGCAGTTTGATGGGACAGGGTGCGAATCAGCCCCAGCATTTT.

The chain links TRBV11-3 to TRBJ2-3; D might be TRBD2 (7 bases). Germline V lookup: CDR1 SGHNT, CDR2 YENEEA. The CDR3 length is 18 residues. Trimming stripped 4 bases from V and 1 base from J, with 21 bases between. The CDR3 is CASSSNGRGGAGTDTQYF. The CDR3 nucleotides read TGTGCCAGCAGCTCGAACGGAAGAGGGGGGGCCGGCACAGATACGCAGTATTTT.

CDR3 amino acids: CASSDTNYGYTF. CDR3 DNA: TGTGCCAGCAGTGACACTAACTATGGCTACACCTTC. The chain combines TRBV12-3 or TRBV12-4 with TRBJ1-2; D is unclear. This CDR3 comprises 12 residues. V lost 5 bases and J 0 bases, leaving 4 bases between the germline ends.

The rearrangement links TRBV6-5 to TRBJ2-5; no reliable D call. Trimming stripped 7 bases from V and 7 bases from J, with 16 bases between. This CDR3 comprises 13 residues. The V gene's germline CDR1 is MNHEY and CDR2 SVGAGI. As DNA, the CDR3 is TGTGCCAGCATGGCAGACTCCTCCGGGACCCAGTACTTC. Residues: CASMADSSGTQYF.

This rearrangement joins TRBV9 to TRBJ2-7; D perhaps matches TRBD1 (5 bases). CDR1 is SGDLS and CDR2 is YYNGEE in the germline V gene. This CDR3 is built from 13 residues. The V end lost 0 bases, the J end lost 5 bases, and 9 bases lay between the germline ends. The CDR3 nucleotides are TGTGCCAGCAGCGTAGCATGGGGCCACGAGCAGTACTTC. Encoded protein: CASSVAWGHEQYF.

This clone was detected once. The chain uses TRBV6-5 and TRBJ1-3; 8 bases map to TRBD1. The V gene's germline CDR1 is MNHEY and CDR2 SVGAGI. Trimming cost V 7 bases and J 8 bases; bases outside gene matches: 4. This CDR3 comprises 12 residues. In DNA, the CDR3 is TGTGCCAGCACACAGGGGGTCGACACCATATATTTT. Encoded protein: CASTQGVDTIYF.

In this sample, this clone turned up a few times. The rearrangement links TRBV7-2 to TRBJ1-5; D remains unclear. Germline CDR1 reads SGHTA; CDR2 reads FQGNSA. The CDR3 runs 14 residues. V lost 5 bases and J 9 bases, leaving 17 bases between the germline ends. CDR3 DNA: TGTGCCAGCAGCAACTCACCCCAAAGTGGGCCCCAGCATTTT. It translates to CASSNSPQSGPQHF. Drawing the rest from reference TRBV7-2 and TRBJ1-5, the complete variable domain is GAGVSQSPSNKVTEKGKDVELRCDPISGHTALYWYRQSLGQGLEFLIYFQGNSAPDKSGLPSDRFSAERTGGSVSTLTIQRTQQEDSAVYLCASSNSPQSGPQHFGDGTRLSIL.

The V and J genes are TRBV5-5 and TRBJ1-2; no firm D call. The germline gives CDR1 SGHKS, CDR2 YYEKEE (reference sequence). CDR3 length: 14 amino acids. Trimming left V 4 bases short and J 6 bases short, with 16 bases between. CDR3 amino acids: CASSQPGYPNGYTF. CDR3 coding DNA: TGTGCCAGCAGCCAACCCGGGTACCCTAATGGCTACACCTTC.

This sequence joins TRBV5-1 and TRBJ2-3, with TRBD2 matching 8 bases. The CDR3 is 13 residues long. Germline assignment: CDR1 SGHRS and CDR2 YFSETQ. V lost 7 bases to trimming and J lost 5 bases; unmatched junction nucleotides: 6. DNA for the CDR3: TGCGCCAGCGAGCCGGGAGGGCAAGATACGCAGTATTTT. This codes for CASEPGGQDTQYF.

This sequence joins TRBV5-1 and TRBJ1-4; 7 nucleotides match TRBD1. J lost 5 bases, V lost 1 base, and 2 bases had no gene match. From germline, CDR1 is SGHRS and CDR2 YFSETQ. The CDR3 spans 14 residues. The CDR3 DNA sequence: TGCGCCAGCAGCTTGCTACAGGGGAATGAAAAACTGTTTTTT. The encoded protein is CASSLLQGNEKLFF.

CDR3 DNA sequence: TGTGCCATCAGTACCGGGACTAGCGGAAGTAAAAACATTCAGTACTTC. It specifies CAISTGTSGSKNIQYF. The chain uses TRBV10-3 and TRBJ2-4; 11 bases match TRBD2. Trimming at V came to 5 bases and at J to 4 bases, leaving 7 bases not matched to a gene. This CDR3 contains 16 residues. CDR1 and CDR2 from the germline V gene are ENHRY and SYGVKD.

The chain recombines TRBV5-4 with TRBJ1-2; TRBD1 aligns across 8 bases. The J segment lost 0 bases and the V segment lost 4 bases, leaving 5 bases of the junction unmatched. The germline V gene encodes CDR1 SGHNT and CDR2 YYREEE (reference sequence). The CDR3 has 15 amino acids. The CDR3 region has the DNA TGTGCCAGCAGCCGCGGACAGGGAGCTAACTATGGCTACACCTTC. Protein product: CASSRGQGANYGYTF.

This clone was picked up a small number of times. J is TRBJ1-2 and V is TRBV6-6; weak D call: TRBD1 (5 bases). Germline CDR1 is MNHNY and CDR2 is SVGAGI (reference sequence). The CDR3 contains 12 residues. Trimming cost V 4 bases and J 8 bases, with 11 bases left between them. CDR3 sequence: CASSSGTWGYTF. The CDR3 bases are TGTGCCAGCAGTTCGGGGACTTGGGGCTACACCTTC.

This clone was recorded once. The chain is built from TRBV4-2 and TRBJ1-5; the match to TRBD1 covers 8 bases. V was clipped by 1 base and J by 5 bases; unmatched bases: 13. From germline, CDR1 is LGHNA and CDR2 YNFKEQ. CDR3 length equals 18 residues. In DNA, the CDR3 is TGTGCCAGCAGCCAAGTATCAGGGGGCGACCCGAGGCATCAGCCCCAGCATTTT. This sequence encodes CASSQVSGGDPRHQPQHF.

The rearrangement joins TRBV7-2 to TRBJ2-1, with TRBD2 identical over 12 bases. Germline CDR1 and CDR2: SGHTA and FQGNSA. CDR3 length equals 17 residues. Trimming took 4 bases from V and 5 from J; bases not matched to a gene: 9. CDR3 DNA sequence: TGTGCCAGCAGCTCCTCCCGAGCTAGCGGGAGGGACAATGAGCAGTTCTTC. It codes for CASSSSRASGRDNEQFF.

This chain uses TRBV2 with TRBJ2-5; D is ambiguous. This CDR3 has 12 amino acids. Per the germline V gene, CDR1 is SNHLY and CDR2 is FYNNEI. The V end was cut by 5 bases, the J end by 0 bases, with 4 bases between. CDR3 region: CASSRNQETQYF. CDR3 coding DNA: TGTGCCAGCAGTCGTAACCAAGAGACCCAGTACTTC.

This clone was counted a few times. The chain carries TRBV18 and TRBJ1-1; D not certain. Germline values: CDR1 KGHSH, CDR2 LQKENI. V dropped 6 bases and J dropped 5 bases, with 16 bases sitting between them. The CDR3 is 14 amino acids. The CDR3 is CASSSTKGGTEAFF. CDR3 sequence (DNA): TGTGCCAGCTCCTCGACTAAGGGTGGGACTGAAGCTTTCTTT.

This clone was found many times. This rearrangement joins TRBV27 to TRBJ2-1, with TRBD2 identical over 7 bases. Per germline, CDR1 MNHEY and CDR2 SMNVEV (reference sequence). There are 15 residues in the CDR3. Unmatched junction bases numbered 7, after V lost 4 bases and J lost 4 bases. In DNA, the CDR3 is TGTGCCAGCAGTTCGCGGGAGAGATTGTACAATGAGCAGTTCTTC. Encoded protein: CASSSRERLYNEQFF.